The entry below describes one T cell receptor (beta chain). With random hexamers, reverse transcription was performed on about 0.5 to 1 ug of RNA. TCR beta CDR3 was amplified by immunoSEQ covering 54 Vbeta and 13 Jbeta. Each CDR3 protein is one row after TCRdb ran MiXCR on the immunoSEQ multiplex PCR reads. This sample has 40,000 to 60,000 distinct CDR3 sequences, with approximately 93% found just once. The data were obtained in a study of CD8 T cells in Susac syndrome. CDR1 is PRHDT and CDR2 is FYEKMQ in the germline V gene (reference sequence). This CDR3 contains 15 residues. Trimming took 3 bases from V and 2 from J, leaving 8 bases between them. Negative isolation yielded the CD8+ and CD4+ T cells, while FACS enriched the TEMRA cells.

Sequencing input: CD8+ T cells from PBMCs. The clonotype comes from a human donor with multiple sclerosis. The J gene is TRBJ2-6, the V gene TRBV13; D unclear. The CDR3 region is CASSFSATGANVLTF. The CDR3 DNA reads TGTGCCAGCAGCTTCAGCGCTACTGGGGCCAACGTCCTGACTTTC.